This T cell receptor beta chain was identified during a study of T-cell memory formation after mild COVID-19. Study overall: Largely, the TCR clusters proved donor specific.

Overall study results and limits: Shrinking CD4+ clones resided mostly in CM and EM, and CD8+ ones in EMRA.

Germline V gives CDR1 DFQATT, CDR2 SNEGSKA (reference sequence). Between the trimmed V and J ends, which lost 1 base and 3 bases, there was a span of 15 bases. CDR3 length equals 16 residues. TCRdb recomputed calls from the 5' RACE reads with MiXCR, one row per CDR3 protein. Of 150,000 to 200,000 distinct CDR3 sequences listed, under 20% are singletons. With regard to this clonotype: The antigen is not known.

The clonotype was recovered from a man aged 18 to 29 who had mild COVID-19 (a few samples of this study predate the infection). Cell type and time point are not known. The V gene is TRBV20-1, the J gene TRBJ2-2, with a possible D match to TRBD1 (6 bases). The sample comprised PBMCs or a T cell subset sorted from them (not recorded which). CDR3 residues: CSARGGAGAYTGELFF. The CDR3 region has the DNA TGCAGTGCTAGAGGGGGCGCAGGGGCCTACACCGGGGAGCTGTTTTTT.